The table lists the clone carrying this T cell receptor (beta chain) with many counts. The antigen is unknown. The data stem from a study of spatial heterogeneity in lung cancer. Background on the study: Across the raw uncorrected reads, a unique TCR and UMI combination was observed, on average, more than ten times. The study, taken as a whole, reports: Whereas they appeared in blood less at follow-up, ubiquitous expanded tumor TCRs appeared there more at resection.

The study tagged each TCR cDNA molecule with a unique molecular identifier. Each CDR3 protein gets one entry after TCRdb re-called the 5' RACE reads with MiXCR. The sample has around 45,000 distinct CDR3 sequences, approximately 12% seen once. Specified time point: sample taken at primary tumor resection. Unsorted samples of tumor, nontumor lung or frozen PBMC had their whole RNA sequenced. The cohort: over 65 early-stage, untreated non-small cell lung cancer patients. This TCR came from a female donor with early-stage non-small cell lung cancer. Sequencing was performed on PBMCs, taken at surgery.

DNA of the CDR3: TGTGCCAGCTTCCCAGGGGGCGTGAATGAAAAACTGTTTTTT. This gives the protein CASFPGGVNEKLFF. The chain employs TRBV6-6 and TRBJ1-4, with 8 bases that match TRBD1. The germline V gene has CDR1 MNHNY and CDR2 SVGAGI (reference sequence). The CDR3 contains 14 residues. V lost 8 bases to trimming and J lost 5 bases; unmatched junction nucleotides: 7.